Below are 17 T cell receptor beta chains sequenced from a single sample in a study of lymphopenia after photon versus proton radiotherapy. Using immunoSEQ multiplex PCR, the repertoire was profiled, and TCRdb retains in-frame clones only, with some absent. Here the sample spans about 58,000 clones, around 85% being singletons. The sequencing used peripheral blood, collected from a patient treated with proton-based radiotherapy. The receptors shown here come from a man in his fifties or sixties with pancreatic cancer.

This clone has just one count. The J gene is TRBJ2-7, the V gene TRBV19, with D possibly matching TRBD2 (6 bases). The CDR3 is made up of 16 amino acids. Trimming took off 3 bases at V and 5 bases at J, with 20 bases between the two ends. Germline V gives CDR1 LNHDA, CDR2 SQIVND (reference sequence). The CDR3 region is CASSMSRWQGLNEQYF. CDR3 bases: TGTGCCAGTAGTATGAGCCGGTGGCAGGGACTTAACGAGCAGTACTTC.

The chain couples TRBV18 to TRBJ1-4; D gene unclear. V dropped 3 bases and J dropped 8 bases, with 16 bases sitting between them. Germline V gives CDR1 KGHSH, CDR2 LQKENI. This CDR3 has 15 residues. For the CDR3, the DNA is TGTGCCAGCTCACCTCTCGAAGGGCGAGTGGAAAAACTGTTTTTT. It codes for CASSPLEGRVEKLFF.

V is TRBV2 and J is TRBJ2-2, with 8 bases that match TRBD2. This CDR3 has 17 amino acids. With 8 bases clipped from V and 4 bases from J, the junction kept 15 bases outside the gene matches. Germline CDR1 is SNHLY and CDR2 is FYNNEI. The CDR3 coding sequence is TGTGCCAGCCGAAAGGACCCTTCGGGGGGGATCACCGGGGAGCTGTTTTTT. Encoded protein: CASRKDPSGGITGELFF.

This clone was detected only a few times. The rearrangement joins TRBV27 to TRBJ2-7, with D possibly TRBD1 on 6 matching bases. Germline V gene data show CDR1 as MNHEY and CDR2 as SMNVEV (reference sequence). The CDR3 is 14 residues long. Trimming took 6 bases from V and 2 from J, leaving 14 bases between them. The DNA of the CDR3 is TGTGCCAGCAGCAACAGGGCGCGGACCTACGAGCAGTACTTC. Amino acid sequence: CASSNRARTYEQYF.

Here the CDR3 DNA reads TGCGCCAGCAGCTTGGGGGGCCAGGGGTCTGAAAAACTGTTTTTT. This gives the protein CASSLGGQGSEKLFF. The J gene is TRBJ1-4, the V gene TRBV5-1, with D maybe TRBD1 (6 bases). The V gene's germline CDR1 is SGHRS and CDR2 YFSETQ. Trimming stripped 0 bases from V and 7 bases from J, with 13 bases between. CDR3 size: 15 residues. The full variable domain, its missing parts supplied by reference TRBV5-1 and TRBJ1-4, is KAGVTQTPRYLIKTRGQQVTLSCSPISGHRSVSWYQQTPGQGLQFLFEYFSETQRNKGNFPGRFSGRQFSNSRSEMNVSTLELGDSALYLCASSLGGQGSEKLFFGSGTQLSVL.

V and J are TRBV18 and TRBJ2-5; D tentatively fits TRBD1 or TRBD2 (5 bases each). The last part of the DNA fits TRBJ2-7 better; the J call may be wrong. This CDR3 region has 14 residues. CDR1 and CDR2 (germline): KGHSH, LQKENI. The CDR3 bases are TGTGCCAGCTCACCTAGGGACGGATCCTACGAGCAGTACTTC. Translated, it gives CASSPRDGSYEQYF.

The V and J genes are TRBV19 and TRBJ2-4; TRBD2 aligns across 13 bases. Per the germline V gene, CDR1 is LNHDA and CDR2 is SQIVND (reference sequence). The CDR3 length is 17 residues. With V trimmed by 5 bases and J by 0 bases, 4 bases remained unmatched. The CDR3 bases are TGTGCCAGTAGTGCGGGACTAGCGGGAATAGCCAAAAACATTCAGTACTTC. Protein: CASSAGLAGIAKNIQYF.

The gene calls are TRBV27 and TRBJ2-1; D remains unclear. The CDR3 has 14 amino acids. V was pared by 2 bases and J by 0 bases, with 5 bases between. In germline, CDR1 is MNHEY, CDR2 SMNVEV (reference sequence). The CDR3 sequence: CASSLVSSYNEQFF. The DNA of the CDR3 is TGTGCCAGCAGTTTAGTTAGCTCCTACAATGAGCAGTTCTTC.

The rearrangement joins TRBV18 to TRBJ1-1; maybe TRBD1 (6 bases). V lost 3 bases and J lost 1, with 18 bases in between. This CDR3 spans 17 amino acids. Germline CDR1 reads KGHSH; CDR2 reads LQKENI. Written as DNA, the CDR3 is TGTGCCAGCTCACCGCGACAGGACCTCTTCGGGAACACTGAAGCTTTCTTT. Translation gives CASSPRQDLFGNTEAFF.

The rearrangement links TRBV10-3 to TRBJ1-4; possibly TRBD1 for D (6 bases). The V and J ends lost 7 bases and 12 bases respectively, with 12 bases between them. Germline loops: CDR1 ENHRY, CDR2 SYGVKD. This CDR3 has 11 residues. This CDR3 is CAIKGEGELFF. CDR3 DNA: TGTGCCATCAAGGGGGAGGGAGAACTGTTTTTT.

CDR3 amino acids: CASRPGAGEKLFF. The CDR3 DNA sequence: TGTGCCAGTAGGCCAGGGGCAGGGGAAAAACTGTTTTTT. The V call is TRBV2, the J call TRBJ1-4; tentatively, D is TRBD1 (6 bases). Trimming took off 9 bases at V and 8 bases at J, with 16 bases between the two ends. The germline V gene has CDR1 SNHLY and CDR2 FYNNEI. The CDR3 is made up of 13 amino acids.

This clone was seen only a few times. V gene TRBV29-1 combines with J gene TRBJ1-5; D unresolved. Germline V gives CDR1 SQVTM, CDR2 ANQGSEA. Trimming took off 0 bases at V and 10 bases at J, with 13 bases between the two ends. This CDR3 is built from 13 residues. CDR3 sequence (DNA): TGCAGCGTTGAAGAAACTGGACGGGGACCCCAGCATTTT. Translating it yields CSVEETGRGPQHF.

V is TRBV12-2 and J is TRBJ1-5. TRBV12-2 is a pseudogene locus. The CDR3 runs to 15 residues. CDR3 DNA sequence: TGTGCAAGTCGCTTAGTGGCGGTCCGCAATCAGCCCCAGCATTTT. It specifies CASRLVAVRNQPQHF.

The rearrangement joins TRBV28 to TRBJ1-5, with D possibly being TRBD1 (6 bases). Trimming removed 6 bases at V and 7 bases at J, with 22 bases between. The CDR3 is made up of 16 amino acids. Germline values: CDR1 MDHEN, CDR2 SYDVKM. CDR3 loop: CASSSTGGRTRQPQHF. The CDR3 DNA is TGTGCCAGCAGCTCAACGGGGGGGCGAACCCGACAGCCCCAGCATTTT.

This clone was counted a few times. V usage is TRBV30 and J usage is TRBJ1-3, with D unclear. The V end was cut by 2 bases, the J end by 4 bases, with 9 bases between. Germline V CDR1 and CDR2: GTSNPN, SVGIG (reference sequence). This CDR3 is 13 amino acids long. CDR3 protein: CAWSLGTGNTIYF. CDR3 nucleotides: TGTGCCTGGAGTCTGGGAACAGGAAACACCATATATTTT. Full variable domain (outside the CDR3, taken from reference TRBV30 and TRBJ1-3): SQTIHQWPATLVQPVGSPLSLECTVEGTSNPNLYWYRQAAGRGLQLLFYSVGIGQISSEVPQNLSASRPQDRQFILSSKKLLLSDSGFYLCAWSLGTGNTIYFGEGSWLTVV.

The chain employs TRBV2 and TRBJ2-7; D gene ambiguous. The CDR3 has 15 residues. Germline values: CDR1 SNHLY, CDR2 FYNNEI. With 6 bases removed from V and 0 bases from J, the gap between germline ends came to 15 bases. CDR3 nucleotide sequence: TGTGCCAGCAGCCCCGAAGGCCCTGCCTCCTACGAGCAGTACTTC. Its translation is CASSPEGPASYEQYF. Looking up the rest from reference TRBV2 and TRBJ2-7 gives the full variable domain: EPEVTQTPSHQVTQMGQEVILRCVPISNHLYFYWYRQILGQKVEFLVSFYNNEISEKSEIFDDQFSVERPDGSNFTLKIRSTKLEDSAMYFCASSPEGPASYEQYFGPGTRLTVT.

J is TRBJ1-5 and V is TRBV29-1; the match to TRBD1 covers 8 bases. The germline gives CDR1 SQVTM, CDR2 ANQGSEA. After removal of 6 bases from V and 7 bases from J, the junction contained 8 bases not matched to a gene. The CDR3 totals 13 residues. For the CDR3, the DNA is TGCAGCGTCGCACAGGGGGTGGGACAGCCCCAGCATTTT. Encoded protein: CSVAQGVGQPQHF.